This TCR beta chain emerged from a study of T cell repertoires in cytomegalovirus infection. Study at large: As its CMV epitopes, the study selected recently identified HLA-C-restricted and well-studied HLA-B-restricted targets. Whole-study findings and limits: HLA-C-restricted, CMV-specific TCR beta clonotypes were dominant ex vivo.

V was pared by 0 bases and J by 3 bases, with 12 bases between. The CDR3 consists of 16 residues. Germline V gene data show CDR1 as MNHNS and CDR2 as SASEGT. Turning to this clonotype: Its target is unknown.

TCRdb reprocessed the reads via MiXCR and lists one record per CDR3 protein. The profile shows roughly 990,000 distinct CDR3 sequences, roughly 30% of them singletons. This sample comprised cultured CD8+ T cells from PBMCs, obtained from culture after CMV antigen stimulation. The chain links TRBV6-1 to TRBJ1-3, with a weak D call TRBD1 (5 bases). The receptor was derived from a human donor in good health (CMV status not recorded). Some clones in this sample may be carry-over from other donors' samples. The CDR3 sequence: CASSEAGTEVGNTIYF. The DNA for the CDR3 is TGTGCCAGCAGTGAAGCGGGGACTGAAGTTGGAAACACCATATATTTT.